The sequence of this TCR beta chain was determined in a study of T-cell reconstitution after alpha-beta-depleted transplantation in children. Study findings and constraints: There were some patients whose high TCRbeta diversity at day 60 came from surviving recipient T cells and thymic progenitors. Several hundred expanded graft clones reportedly gave rise to the alpha-beta T cells present about two months after transplant. One year after transplant, T-cell counts and diversity came mostly from newly produced T cells.

Notes on this clonotype: Antigen: not known.

Germline V CDR1 and CDR2: SGHRS, YFSETQ. Germline trimming cut 0 bases from V and 10 bases from J; bases unmatched to any gene: 11. The CDR3 contains 16 residues. It was with unique molecular identifiers that the TCRbeta library was prepared. TCRdb analysed the PCR reads with MiXCR anew, one entry per CDR3 protein. The sample lists fewer than 550,000 distinct CDR3 sequences; about 17% were seen once. The clonotype originates from a boy in the first two years of life who had a stem cell transplant for Wiskott-Aldrich syndrome, so the T cells may come from the graft donor. The chain uses TRBV5-1 and TRBJ2-1; 9 nucleotides match TRBD2. Here the sequenced sample was PBMCs, mostly from graft donor cells, taken 360 days after TCRalphabeta/CD19-depleted stem cell transplant. The CDR3 nucleotides read TGCGCCAGCAGCTTGGAGTCTAGCGGGATTTTTGGGGAGCAGTTCTTC. This translates into CASSLESSGIFGEQFF.